A selection of T cell receptor beta chains follows, all from one sample in a study of shared clonotypes between healthy human individuals. Assay used: immunoSEQ multiplex PCR; TCRdb lists only in-frame clones, some missing. The table has 2,100,000 or so clones, around 95% seen once. Material for sequencing was naive CD4+ T cells sorted from blood. The receptors were sampled from a man aged 18-30 years in good health. The CDR3 runs from the conserved cysteine through the conserved F or W. D genes are given only for firm matches. Clone size appears in some rows only: once, few, many, or a class for an expanded clone.

NA,TRBV5-1,14,TRBD2,TRBJ2-1,CASSLGGSGNEQFF,TGCGCCAGCAGCTTGGGCGGGAGTGGCAATGAGCAGTTCTTC
NA,TRBV2,16,TRBD2,TRBJ2-2,CASSPGLAGGTGELFF,TGTGCCAGCAGTCCGGGACTAGCGGGGGGAACCGGGGAGCTGTTTTTT
NA,TRBV19,14,NA,TRBJ1-2,CASSIDFWQDGYTF,TGTGCCAGTAGTATAGATTTTTGGCAGGATGGCTACACCTTC
NA,TRBV11-2,16,TRBD1,TRBJ2-7,CATRATGGVDSYEQYF,TGTGCCACCCGGGCGACAGGGGGCGTCGACAGCTACGAGCAGTACTTC
NA,TRBV10-1,13,NA,TRBJ1-1,CASSKTGFSEAFF,TGCGCCAGCAGTAAGACAGGTTTCTCTGAAGCTTTCTTT
NA,TRBV5-4,16,TRBD2,TRBJ2-3,CASSLAGGGPGDTQYF,TGTGCCAGCAGCTTGGCCGGGGGAGGGCCAGGAGATACGCAGTATTTT
NA,TRBV25-1,15,NA,TRBJ1-2,CASSERQGRNYGYTF,TGTGCCAGCAGTGAACGTCAGGGCCGTAACTATGGCTACACCTTC
NA,TRBV7-9,14,NA,TRBJ1-2,CASSLDAEGSGYTF,TGTGCCAGCAGCTTAGACGCCGAGGGGAGCGGCTACACCTTC
NA,TRBV30,15,NA,TRBJ1-5,CAWSVKAVGFQPQHF,TGTGCCTGGAGTGTAAAGGCAGTAGGTTTTCAGCCCCAGCATTTT
once,TRBV27,15,TRBD2,TRBJ2-7,CASSSLRGREDEQYF,TGTGCCAGCAGCTCACTTCGGGGGCGGGAGGACGAGCAGTACTTC
NA,TRBV7-2,14,TRBD1,TRBJ1-1,CASSLDRGLTEAFF,TGTGCCAGCAGCTTAGACAGGGGGCTGACTGAAGCTTTCTTT
NA,TRBV30,14,NA,TRBJ1-2,CAWSVLGAKGGYTF,TGTGCCTGGAGTGTACTTGGGGCTAAGGGTGGCTACACCTTC
NA,TRBV2,14,TRBD1,TRBJ2-5,CASSGTGGEETQYF,TGTGCCAGCAGTGGGACAGGGGGCGAGGAGACCCAGTACTTC
NA,TRBV6-5,13,TRBD2,TRBJ2-7,CASSPGGTYEQYF,TGTGCCAGCAGTCCGGGGGGGACCTACGAGCAGTACTTC
NA,TRBV4-2,15,TRBD1,TRBJ2-1,CASSQDRASYNEQFF,TGTGCCAGCAGCCAGGACAGGGCATCCTACAATGAGCAGTTCTTC
once,TRBV6-5,13,NA,TRBJ1-1,CASKATGSTEAFF,TGTGCCAGCAAAGCAACAGGGTCAACTGAAGCTTTCTTT
NA,TRBV19,17,NA,TRBJ1-5,CASSMGPRQPPNQPQHF,TGTGCCAGTAGTATGGGGCCACGGCAGCCTCCCAATCAGCCCCAGCATTTT
NA,TRBV5-4,12,NA,TRBJ2-1,CASSLTSDEQFF,TGTGCCAGCAGCTTGACATCCGATGAGCAGTTCTTC
NA,TRBV11-2,14,NA,TRBJ1-1,CASSLVGGDTEAFF,TGTGCCAGCAGCTTAGTTGGGGGAGACACTGAAGCTTTCTTT
once,TRBV4-1,15,NA,TRBJ1-4,CASSQDRDSDEKLFF,TGCGCCAGCAGCCAAGATAGAGACAGCGATGAAAAACTGTTTTTT
NA,TRBV25-1,11,NA,TRBJ2-1,CASRDKNEQFF,TGTGCCAGCAGGGATAAGAATGAGCAGTTCTTC
NA,TRBV7-9,16,TRBD1,TRBJ1-2,CASSAGTLQGIYGYTF,TGTGCCAGCAGCGCCGGTACGCTACAGGGGATATATGGCTACACCTTC
NA,TRBV18,13,NA,TRBJ2-5,CASSPGRQETQYF,TGTGCCAGCTCACCAGGTCGTCAAGAGACCCAGTACTTC
NA,TRBV30,11,NA,TRBJ2-1,CACSRGIEQFF,TGTGCCTGCTCAAGGGGTATTGAGCAGTTCTTC
NA,TRBV14,14,TRBD2,TRBJ2-7,CASSPRLAGNEQYF,TGTGCCAGCAGCCCCCGGCTAGCGGGTAACGAGCAGTACTTC
NA,TRBV28,14,NA,TRBJ2-6,CASSPSAGANVLTF,TGTGCCAGCAGTCCCAGTGCTGGGGCCAACGTCCTGACTTTC
NA,TRBV9,14,NA,TRBJ2-2,CASTRDLATGELFF,TGTGCCAGCACCCGGGACCTAGCCACCGGGGAGCTGTTTTTT
once,TRBV7-2,16,TRBD2,TRBJ2-7,CASSSILAGGPGEQYF,TGTGCCAGCAGCTCTATTTTAGCGGGAGGGCCGGGGGAGCAGTACTTC
NA,TRBV27,13,NA,TRBJ1-2,CASSTLRGNGYTF,TGTGCCAGCAGTACCCTCCGAGGGAATGGCTACACCTTC
NA,TRBV30,12,NA,TRBJ1-3,CAWQHSGNTIYF,TGTGCCTGGCAACATTCTGGAAACACCATATATTTT
NA,TRBV10-3,17,TRBD1,TRBJ2-2,CAISPGGQGAYTGELFF,TGTGCCATCAGTCCCGGTGGACAGGGGGCTTACACCGGGGAGCTGTTTTTT
NA,TRBV6-5,15,TRBD1,TRBJ1-2,CASSRGTAVNYGYTF,TGTGCCAGCAGTCGCGGGACAGCAGTCAACTATGGCTACACCTTC
NA,TRBV5-4,16,NA,TRBJ2-1,CASSGLSGSSYNEQFF,TGTGCCAGCAGCGGGCTTAGCGGAAGCTCCTACAATGAGCAGTTCTTC
NA,TRBV29-1,19,NA,TRBJ2-7,CSVGKKGSGGSQRFNEQYF,TGCAGCGTTGGTAAAAAGGGCTCCGGAGGGAGTCAGAGGTTTAACGAGCAGTACTTC
NA,TRBV28,14,TRBD1,TRBJ1-1,CASSSGQGGTEAFF,TGTGCCAGCAGTTCCGGACAGGGGGGAACTGAAGCTTTCTTT
NA,TRBV11-2,15,TRBD1,TRBJ1-1,CASSHFRGKDTEAFF,TGTGCCAGCAGCCACTTCAGGGGGAAAGACACTGAAGCTTTCTTT
once,TRBV4-3,13,NA,TRBJ2-1,CASSQEVVSEQFF,TGCGCCAGCAGCCAAGAGGTTGTAAGTGAGCAGTTCTTC
NA,TRBV10-1,14,NA,TRBJ2-7,CASSESKMGYEQYF,TGCGCCAGCAGTGAGTCTAAGATGGGCTACGAGCAGTACTTC
NA,TRBV5-8,14,TRBD2,TRBJ2-1,CASSSRTRDNEQFF,TGTGCCAGCAGTTCTCGGACTAGAGACAATGAGCAGTTCTTC
NA,TRBV7-9,15,NA,TRBJ1-5,CASSHTGDSNQPQHF,TGTGCCAGCAGCCATACAGGAGATAGCAATCAGCCCCAGCATTTT
NA,TRBV5-1,14,NA,TRBJ2-1,CASSGGILYNEQFF,TGCGCCAGCAGCGGAGGGATTCTCTACAATGAGCAGTTCTTC
NA,TRBV5-5,14,NA,TRBJ2-7,CASSLGQEGYEQYF,TGTGCCAGCAGCTTGGGCCAGGAGGGTTACGAGCAGTACTTC
NA,TRBV2,15,TRBD2,TRBJ2-5,CARNLRTSQDTTQYF,TGTGCCAGGAACCTTCGGACTAGCCAGGACACGACCCAGTACTTC
NA,TRBV28,15,TRBD2,TRBJ2-5,CASSGSGGGQETQYF,TGTGCCAGCAGTGGTAGCGGGGGGGGTCAAGAGACCCAGTACTTC
NA,TRBV5-1,17,TRBD2,TRBJ2-2,CASTPFGLAGGAGELFF,TGCGCCAGCACCCCTTTTGGACTAGCGGGAGGGGCTGGGGAGCTGTTTTTT
NA,TRBV7-9,14,NA,TRBJ1-6,CASSKAGVNSPLHF,TGTGCCAGCAGCAAAGCGGGGGTAAATTCACCCCTCCACTTT
NA,TRBV6-1,12,NA,TRBJ1-2,CASSEWGEGYTF,TGTGCCAGCAGTGAATGGGGGGAAGGCTACACCTTC
NA,TRBV11-2,15,TRBD1,TRBJ1-2,CASSPPGQGNYGYTF,TGTGCCAGCAGCCCTCCCGGACAGGGGAACTATGGCTACACCTTC